A selection of T cell receptor beta chains follows, all from one sample in a study of blood T cell repertoires in COVID-19. Generated by immunoSEQ multiplex PCR, the TCRdb table keeps only in-frame clones and is missing some. The sample yields hundreds of thousands of clones, about 91% seen once. Sequences were obtained from peripheral blood. All receptors derive from a woman in her forties or fifties with COVID-19, enrolled during active disease. Both conserved end residues are part of each CDR3. D genes are given only for firm matches. Clone size is given for some rows only: seen once, a few or many times, or a class if the clone is expanded.

CDR3aa: CASSRRRSSSEAFF
CDR3nt: TGTGCCAGCAGCCGAAGACGGAGTTCGAGTGAAGCTTTCTTT
abundance: few
len: 14
j_gene: TRBJ1-1
v_gene: TRBV3-1/TRBV3-2
d_gene: NA

CDR3aa: CAWSGLGVNEQFF
CDR3nt: TGTGCCTGGAGTGGTCTCGGGGTTAATGAGCAGTTCTTC
abundance: NA
len: 13
j_gene: TRBJ2-1
v_gene: TRBV30
d_gene: NA

CDR3aa: CASSAQGTGELFF
CDR3nt: TGTGCCAGCAGCGCTCAGGGAACCGGGGAGCTGTTTTTT
abundance: NA
len: 13
j_gene: TRBJ2-2
v_gene: TRBV7-3
d_gene: NA

CDR3aa: CASSLRTPNYEQYF
CDR3nt: TGTGCCAGCAGTCTCCGGACACCCAACTACGAGCAGTACTTC
abundance: NA
len: 14
j_gene: TRBJ2-7
v_gene: TRBV6-5
d_gene: NA

CDR3aa: CASSPLAGGHDEQFF
CDR3nt: TGTGCCAGTAGTCCACTAGCGGGGGGGCACGATGAGCAGTTCTTC
abundance: NA
len: 15
j_gene: TRBJ2-1
v_gene: TRBV19
d_gene: TRBD2

CDR3aa: CASRATGGDGYTF
CDR3nt: TGTGCCAGCAGGGCCACAGGGGGCGATGGCTACACCTTC
abundance: NA
len: 13
j_gene: TRBJ1-2
v_gene: TRBV9
d_gene: TRBD1

CDR3aa: CASSQEVGRAFF
CDR3nt: TGTGCCAGCAGCCAAGAAGTGGGGCGGGCTTTCTTT
abundance: NA
len: 12
j_gene: TRBJ1-1
v_gene: TRBV3-1/TRBV3-2
d_gene: NA

CDR3aa: CASSVVGAVSGNTIYF
CDR3nt: TGTGCCAGCAGCGTAGTAGGGGCCGTCTCTGGAAACACCATATATTTT
abundance: NA
len: 16
j_gene: TRBJ1-3
v_gene: TRBV9
d_gene: NA

CDR3aa: CASRSVEGRNTGELFF
CDR3nt: TGCGCCAGCAGGTCCGTGGAGGGGCGGAACACCGGGGAGCTGTTTTTT
abundance: NA
len: 16
j_gene: TRBJ2-2
v_gene: TRBV4-1
d_gene: NA

CDR3aa: CATAKGYTEAFF
CDR3nt: TGTGCCACAGCCAAGGGGTACACTGAAGCTTTCTTT
abundance: NA
len: 12
j_gene: TRBJ1-1
v_gene: TRBV11-2
d_gene: NA

CDR3aa: CASSIDRSNYGYTF
CDR3nt: TGTGCCAGTAGTATAGATCGCAGTAACTATGGCTACACCTTC
abundance: NA
len: 14
j_gene: TRBJ1-2
v_gene: TRBV19
d_gene: NA

CDR3aa: CARKRTGKNTEAFF
CDR3nt: TGTGCCAGAAAGAGGACAGGGAAGAACACTGAAGCTTTCTTT
abundance: NA
len: 14
j_gene: TRBJ1-1
v_gene: TRBV25-1
d_gene: TRBD1

CDR3aa: CASSRRGGVNTEAFF
CDR3nt: TGTGCCAGCAGCCGAAGAGGGGGGGTGAACACTGAAGCTTTCTTT
abundance: NA
len: 15
j_gene: TRBJ1-1
v_gene: TRBV11-2
d_gene: NA

CDR3aa: CASGLSVPGETQYF
CDR3nt: TGTGCTAGTGGCCTGTCGGTACCAGGAGAGACCCAGTACTTC
abundance: NA
len: 14
j_gene: TRBJ2-5
v_gene: TRBV12-5
d_gene: NA

CDR3aa: CATSDLRGADTQYF
CDR3nt: TGTGCCACCAGTGATTTGAGGGGCGCAGATACGCAGTATTTT
abundance: NA
len: 14
j_gene: TRBJ2-3
v_gene: TRBV24-1
d_gene: NA

CDR3aa: CASSLNRGGYTF
CDR3nt: TGTGCCAGCAGCTTAAACCGGGGTGGCTACACCTTC
abundance: NA
len: 12
j_gene: TRBJ1-2
v_gene: TRBV11-2
d_gene: NA

CDR3aa: CASTIRGGIAGNTIYF
CDR3nt: TGTGCCAGTACCATACGGGGGGGAATCGCTGGAAACACCATATATTTT
abundance: few
len: 16
j_gene: TRBJ1-3
v_gene: TRBV19
d_gene: NA

CDR3aa: CASSYNLAGGSYEQYF
CDR3nt: TGTGCCAGCAGCTACAACCTAGCGGGGGGCTCCTACGAGCAGTACTTC
abundance: few
len: 16
j_gene: TRBJ2-7
v_gene: TRBV5-4
d_gene: TRBD2

CDR3aa: CASSPTGVYNEQFF
CDR3nt: TGTGCCAGTAGTCCTACGGGGGTCTACAATGAGCAGTTCTTC
abundance: NA
len: 14
j_gene: TRBJ2-1
v_gene: TRBV19
d_gene: NA

CDR3aa: CASSQGASGGYTGELFF
CDR3nt: TGCGCCAGCAGCCAAGGGGCTAGCGGGGGGTACACCGGGGAGCTGTTTTTT
abundance: once
len: 17
j_gene: TRBJ2-2
v_gene: TRBV4-1
d_gene: TRBD2

CDR3aa: CASSLVGGLNTEAFF
CDR3nt: TGCGCCAGCAGCTTGGTAGGGGGTCTGAACACTGAAGCTTTCTTT
abundance: NA
len: 15
j_gene: TRBJ1-1
v_gene: TRBV5-1
d_gene: NA

CDR3aa: CASSWGQGIEQFF
CDR3nt: TGTGCCAGCAGTTGGGGACAGGGGATTGAGCAGTTCTTC
abundance: once
len: 13
j_gene: TRBJ2-1
v_gene: TRBV2
d_gene: TRBD1

CDR3aa: CSVKTGGGGGYTF
CDR3nt: TGCAGCGTTAAGACAGGGGGCGGGGGGGGCTACACCTTC
abundance: NA
len: 13
j_gene: TRBJ1-2
v_gene: TRBV29-1
d_gene: TRBD1

CDR3aa: CSARKGQGAKSTDTQYF
CDR3nt: TGCAGCGCCCGAAAGGGGCAGGGGGCCAAATCCACAGATACGCAGTATTTT
abundance: NA
len: 17
j_gene: TRBJ2-3
v_gene: TRBV29-1
d_gene: TRBD1

CDR3aa: CASSVGGGSLHF
CDR3nt: TGTGCCAGCAGCGTAGGGGGGGGGTCCCTCCACTTT
abundance: NA
len: 12
j_gene: TRBJ1-6
v_gene: TRBV9
d_gene: NA

CDR3aa: CASSSGQGADGATEAFF
CDR3nt: TGTGCCAGCAGCTCTGGACAGGGGGCTGATGGGGCCACTGAAGCTTTCTTT
abundance: NA
len: 17
j_gene: TRBJ1-1
v_gene: TRBV5-4
d_gene: TRBD1

CDR3aa: CASSQGRWTGELFF
CDR3nt: TGTGCCAGCAGCCAGGGGCGGTGGACCGGGGAGCTGTTTTTT
abundance: NA
len: 14
j_gene: TRBJ2-2
v_gene: TRBV7-2
d_gene: NA

CDR3aa: CASSLAGTGELFF
CDR3nt: TGTGCCAGCAGCCTCGCCGGCACCGGGGAGCTGTTTTTT
abundance: once
len: 13
j_gene: TRBJ2-2
v_gene: TRBV14
d_gene: NA

CDR3aa: CASSRATGTSHSGANVLTF
CDR3nt: TGCGCCAGCAGCCGAGCAACAGGGACCAGCCACTCTGGGGCCAACGTCCTGACTTTC
abundance: NA
len: 19
j_gene: TRBJ2-6
v_gene: TRBV5-1
d_gene: NA

CDR3aa: CASSTFGTSGYNEQFF
CDR3nt: TGCGCCAGCAGCACATTCGGGACTAGCGGCTACAATGAGCAGTTCTTC
abundance: NA
len: 16
j_gene: TRBJ2-1
v_gene: TRBV5-1
d_gene: TRBD2

CDR3aa: CASSLFSLADEQFF
CDR3nt: TGTGCCAGCAGTTTATTTAGCCTCGCCGATGAGCAGTTCTTC
abundance: once
len: 14
j_gene: TRBJ2-1
v_gene: TRBV27
d_gene: NA

CDR3aa: CASSVPWGRDTEAFF
CDR3nt: TGTGCCAGCAGTGTACCTTGGGGGAGGGACACTGAAGCTTTCTTT
abundance: NA
len: 15
j_gene: TRBJ1-1
v_gene: TRBV28
d_gene: NA

CDR3aa: CASRNGGTNTGELFF
CDR3nt: TGCGCCAGCAGGAACGGGGGGACGAACACCGGGGAGCTGTTTTTT
abundance: NA
len: 15
j_gene: TRBJ2-2
v_gene: TRBV5-1
d_gene: TRBD2

CDR3aa: CASTQGNGNTIYF
CDR3nt: TGTGCCAGCACTCAGGGTAATGGAAACACCATATATTTT
abundance: NA
len: 13
j_gene: TRBJ1-3
v_gene: TRBV7-8
d_gene: NA

CDR3aa: CASSVGGMNTEAFF
CDR3nt: TGTGCCAGCAGTGTGGGGGGAATGAACACTGAAGCTTTCTTT
abundance: once
len: 14
j_gene: TRBJ1-1
v_gene: TRBV5-6
d_gene: NA

CDR3aa: CSVAKNTEAFF
CDR3nt: TGCAGCGTCGCTAAGAACACTGAAGCTTTCTTT
abundance: NA
len: 11
j_gene: TRBJ1-1
v_gene: TRBV29-1
d_gene: NA

CDR3aa: CASSYSEQGNTIYF
CDR3nt: TGTGCCAGCAGTTACTCGGAACAGGGGAACACCATATATTTT
abundance: NA
len: 14
j_gene: TRBJ1-3
v_gene: TRBV6-5
d_gene: TRBD1

CDR3aa: CASSLSVDQPQHF
CDR3nt: TGTGCCAGCAGCTTGTCAGTCGATCAGCCCCAGCATTTT
abundance: once
len: 13
j_gene: TRBJ1-5
v_gene: TRBV5-4
d_gene: NA

CDR3aa: CASSQYQTSQDYNEQFF
CDR3nt: TGCGCCAGCAGCCAGTACCAGACTAGCCAAGACTACAATGAGCAGTTCTTC
abundance: NA
len: 17
j_gene: TRBJ2-1
v_gene: TRBV4-1
d_gene: TRBD2

CDR3aa: CAWSSGLAGGETQYF
CDR3nt: TGTGCCTGGAGTTCGGGACTAGCGGGGGGAGAGACCCAGTACTTC
abundance: NA
len: 15
j_gene: TRBJ2-5
v_gene: TRBV30
d_gene: TRBD2

CDR3aa: CATSRGGGVKELGEQYF
CDR3nt: TGTGCCACCAGCAGAGGGGGGGGTGTAAAGGAGCTGGGCGAGCAGTACTTC
abundance: NA
len: 17
j_gene: TRBJ2-7
v_gene: TRBV15
d_gene: TRBD2

CDR3aa: CASSSAYAGGTEAFF
CDR3nt: TGTGCCAGCAGCTCCGCGTATGCAGGGGGAACTGAAGCTTTCTTT
abundance: NA
len: 15
j_gene: TRBJ1-1
v_gene: TRBV3-1/TRBV3-2
d_gene: TRBD1

CDR3aa: CASSEVSARGGTEAFF
CDR3nt: TGTGCCAGCAGTGAAGTCTCGGCCAGGGGAGGGACTGAAGCTTTCTTT
abundance: once
len: 16
j_gene: TRBJ1-1
v_gene: TRBV2
d_gene: NA